This entry concerns a single T cell receptor (beta chain). Its matching antigen is unknown. Indicated time point: blood 4 weeks post-SBRT, at nephrectomy. Treatment specified: 15 Gy SBRT to primary tumor, nephrectomy 4 weeks later. Serial blood draws occurred at baseline and 2 and 4 weeks post-SBRT. This renal cell carcinoma was of the clear cell type. These data come from a study of radiation and T cells in renal cell carcinoma. Whole-study results and caveats: From baseline, blood top tumor clonotypes peaked at 2 weeks post-radiation.

Profiling relied on immunoSEQ multiplex PCR, and the TCRdb table lists in-frame clones only, not all of them. The sample holds just over 95,000 clones, around 83% seen once. V lost 3 bases and J lost 0, with 4 bases in between. CDR3 size: 13 residues. Germline V lookup: CDR1 SGHRS, CDR2 YFSETQ. This sequence joins TRBV5-1 and TRBJ2-1; no firm D call. This receptor was taken from a man in his sixties with renal cell carcinoma. The starting material was blood, obtained from a patient whose treatment included radiotherapy and nephrectomy. CDR3 protein: CASSWSSYNEQFF. The CDR3 bases are TGCGCCAGCAGCTGGAGCTCCTACAATGAGCAGTTCTTC. The complete variable domain, with remaining parts taken from reference TRBV5-1 and TRBJ2-1, reads KAGVTQTPRYLIKTRGQQVTLSCSPISGHRSVSWYQQTPGQGLQFLFEYFSETQRNKGNFPGRFSGRQFSNSRSEMNVSTLELGDSALYLCASSWSSYNEQFFGPGTRLTVL.